These 32 T cell receptor beta chains came from one sample sequenced in a study of blood T cells in healthy people across ages. Together with a sample-barcoded 5' primer, a J-beta primer mix was included in a second PCR lasting about 7 to 12 cycles. MiXCR, run by TCRdb on the 5' RACE reads, gives a single entry per CDR3 protein. The sample consists of 700,000 to 900,000 distinct CDR3 sequences, about 53% of them appearing once. The sequenced sample consisted of blood. The receptor set was obtained from a man older than 75 in good health.

On this clonotype: A junction boundary mismatches the germline segment, possibly from a read error. This chain connects TRBV5-4 to TRBJ2-3, with 8 bases identical to TRBD2. Per germline, CDR1 SGHNT and CDR2 YYREEE (reference sequence). The CDR3 contains 15 residues. The CDR3 region is CASSLPSGSGDTKYF. The CDR3 nucleotides read TGTGCCAGCAGCTTGCCAAGCGGGAGCGGGGATACGAAGTATTTT.

This clonotype was picked up a small number of times. This chain joins TRBV27 and TRBJ2-7, with D unclear. The length of the CDR3 is 14 residues. The V end lost 4 bases, the J end lost 6 bases, and 16 bases lay between the germline ends. From germline, CDR1 is MNHEY and CDR2 SMNVEV (reference sequence). The DNA for the CDR3 is TGTGCCAGCAGTTGGCTAGGACCGACCCCCGAGCAGTACTTC. This gives the protein CASSWLGPTPEQYF.

The chain couples TRBV9 to TRBJ2-1; D not resolved. Germline lookup yields CDR1 SGDLS and CDR2 YYNGEE. The germline V and J ends were trimmed by 0 bases and 7 bases, with 5 bases remaining between them. The CDR3 consists of 12 residues. CDR3 DNA: TGTGCCAGCAGCGTAGGGGCTAATGAGCAGTTCTTC. As protein: CASSVGANEQFF. Supplemented by reference TRBV9 and TRBJ2-1, the full variable domain reads DSGVTQTPKHLITATGQRVTLRCSPRSGDLSVYWYQQSLDQGLQFLIQYYNGEERAKGNILERFSAQQFPDLHSELNLSSLELGDSALYFCASSVGANEQFFGPGTRLTVL.

This clonotype appeared once. The chain links TRBV7-9 to TRBJ1-1, with 8 bases lining up with TRBD1. V lost 3 bases and J lost 7; bases outside the gene matches: 7. Germline CDR1 reads SEHNR; CDR2 reads FQNEAQ (reference sequence). The CDR3 totals 14 residues. Here the CDR3 reads CASSFSGGVGEAFF. As DNA, the CDR3 is TGTGCCAGCAGCTTCTCAGGGGGCGTTGGTGAAGCTTTCTTT.

J is TRBJ1-6 and V is TRBV20-1; D is unclear. Trimming removed 2 bases at V and 7 bases at J, with 15 bases between. Germline V gene data show CDR1 as DFQATT and CDR2 as SNEGSKA (reference sequence). This CDR3 region has 15 residues. CDR3 residues: CSARSHAGKNSPLHF. CDR3 nucleotide sequence: TGCAGTGCTAGATCACATGCGGGGAAGAATTCACCCCTCCACTTT.

This rearrangement joins TRBV20-1 to TRBJ2-7; D is ambiguous. Judging by the DNA end, TRBJ2-5 fits better; the J call may be wrong. CDR3 size: 11 residues. Germline V gene lookup returns CDR1 DFQATT and CDR2 SNEGSKA (reference sequence). CDR3 protein: CSARSPETQYF. For the CDR3, the DNA is TGCAGTGCTAGATCCCCGGAGACCCAGTACTTC.

This clonotype has just a few counts. CDR3 coding DNA: TGCAGCGTTGTCGGGAGTTGGAGTGAGCAGTTCTTC. Protein sequence: CSVVGSWSEQFF. The chain couples TRBV29-1 to TRBJ2-1, with D tentatively TRBD2 (6 bases). The germline V gene encodes CDR1 SQVTM and CDR2 ANQGSEA. Trimming removed 4 bases from V and 9 bases from J, with 13 bases in between. This CDR3 region has 12 residues.

This clonotype was counted only a few times. The chain couples TRBV29-1 to TRBJ2-3, with 8 bases matching TRBD1. Per germline, CDR1 SQVTM and CDR2 ANQGSEA. The CDR3 contains 13 residues. Losses at the gene ends were 4 bases for V and 14 bases for J; bases not matched to a gene: 14. The CDR3 sequence: CSVVGQGRRDAYF. Written as DNA, the CDR3 is TGCAGCGTTGTCGGACAGGGTCGTAGAGACGCGTATTTT.

V gene TRBV24-1 combines with J gene TRBJ2-4; the D call may be TRBD1 or TRBD2 (6 bases each). The CDR3 is made up of 18 amino acids. The germline V and J ends were trimmed by 2 bases and 0 bases, with 16 bases remaining between them. The V gene's germline CDR1 is KGHDR and CDR2 SFDVKD. The CDR3 bases are TGTGCCACCAGTGATTCTCATGGGGGGCGTCTAGCCAAAAACATTCAGTACTTC. This codes for CATSDSHGGRLAKNIQYF.

This clonotype occurred many times. The V and J genes are TRBV20-1 and TRBJ2-1, with D perhaps matching TRBD1 or TRBD2 (7 bases each). The CDR3 has 11 residues. Trimming stripped 3 bases from V and 12 bases from J, with 12 bases between. Per germline, CDR1 DFQATT and CDR2 SNEGSKA (reference sequence). The CDR3 bases are TGCAGTGCTAGCAGGGGGGGAGGGCAGTTCTTC. This codes for CSASRGGGQFF.

The chain recombines TRBV7-2 with TRBJ2-3; weak D call: TRBD2 (7 bases). In germline, CDR1 is SGHTA, CDR2 FQGNSA. The V gene lost 5 bases and the J gene lost 8 bases, with 14 bases spanning the gap. This CDR3 is built from 13 residues. CDR3 sequence: CASSGGGRATQYF. The CDR3 bases are TGTGCCAGCAGCGGGGGGGGCAGGGCTACGCAGTATTTT.

J is TRBJ2-5 and V is TRBV29-1; no clear D gene. The CDR3 is 12 residues long. Germline CDR1 is SQVTM and CDR2 is ANQGSEA. Deletions cut 3 bases from V and 3 bases from J, with 8 bases between. The CDR3 DNA reads TGCAGCGTTGATCCGCGAGAAGAGACCCAGTACTTC. Amino acids: CSVDPREETQYF.

This clonotype was counted only a few times. V is TRBV10-3 and J is TRBJ2-7; no reliable D call. There are 12 residues in the CDR3. CDR1 is ENHRY and CDR2 is SYGVKD in the germline V gene. V shed 4 bases and J shed 2 bases, with 6 bases lying between them. Written as DNA, the CDR3 is TGTGCCATCAGTGGGAGCGCCTACGAGCAGTACTTC. Translated, it gives CAISGSAYEQYF.

This rearrangement joins TRBV6-5 to TRBJ1-1; maybe TRBD1 (5 bases). The germline gives CDR1 MNHEY, CDR2 SVGAGI. This CDR3 spans 14 amino acids. V lost 6 bases, J lost 4 bases, and 15 bases lay in between. CDR3 sequence: CASSPDLGGTEAFF. The CDR3, as DNA: TGTGCCAGCAGCCCCGACCTGGGGGGCACTGAAGCTTTCTTT.

V usage is TRBV7-3 and J usage is TRBJ2-3, with D possibly matching TRBD2 (5 bases). The CDR3 totals 12 residues. From germline, CDR1 is SGHTA and CDR2 FQGTGA. The V gene lost 5 bases and the J gene lost 8 bases, with 11 bases spanning the gap. DNA for the CDR3: TGTGCCAGCAGCCCCCTGGCGGGTACGCAGTATTTT. This encodes CASSPLAGTQYF.

V and J are TRBV20-1 and TRBJ2-7; no reliable D call. The germline V gene encodes CDR1 DFQATT and CDR2 SNEGSKA (reference sequence). This CDR3 contains 13 residues. V was clipped by 5 bases and J by 3 bases, with 14 bases between them. The CDR3 is CSAPEPYGYEQYF. In DNA form, the CDR3 reads TGCAGTGCTCCGGAACCGTATGGCTACGAGCAGTACTTC.

This chain joins TRBV13 and TRBJ2-4; tentative D call: TRBD2 (7 bases). V lost 5 bases and J lost 0, with 17 bases in between. The CDR3 runs to 17 residues. The germline V gene has CDR1 PRHDT and CDR2 FYEKMQ (reference sequence). This CDR3 reads CASSEGVAGLAKNIQYF. CDR3 nucleotide sequence: TGTGCCAGCAGCGAGGGGGTAGCGGGCCTAGCCAAAAACATTCAGTACTTC.

The rearrangement joins TRBV12-3 or TRBV12-4 to TRBJ2-7; D not certain. The V and J ends lost 3 bases and 0 bases respectively, with 9 bases between them. This CDR3 spans 14 amino acids. CDR3 nucleotide sequence: TGTGCCAGCAGTTTTTGGGGAAACTCCTACGAGCAGTACTTC. Translation gives CASSFWGNSYEQYF.

The chain combines TRBV20-1 with TRBJ2-1, with D tentatively TRBD1 or TRBD2 (6 bases each). Trimming stripped 2 bases from V and 4 bases from J, with 15 bases between. CDR3 length: 15 residues. Germline V gene lookup returns CDR1 DFQATT and CDR2 SNEGSKA (reference sequence). CDR3 region: CSARLRGDRYNEQFF. The DNA for the CDR3 is TGCAGTGCTAGACTTAGGGGGGACCGTTACAATGAGCAGTTCTTC.

Points on this clonotype: The junction does not match germline at one end; this may be a read error. The rearrangement uses TRBV4-1 and TRBJ1-2; D may be TRBD1 (5 bases). The CDR3 totals 14 residues. In germline, CDR1 is MGHRA, CDR2 YSYEKL. The CDR3 nucleotides read TGCGCCAGCAGCACCCCCGGGACCATTTATGGCTGCACCTTC. Translating gives CASSTPGTIYGCTF.

This chain uses TRBV10-3 with TRBJ2-7; D possibly uses TRBD1 or TRBD2 (5 bases each). The germline V gene has CDR1 ENHRY and CDR2 SYGVKD. V lost 7 bases to trimming and J lost 1 base, with 20 bases between them. CDR3 size: 16 residues. CDR3 bases: TGTGCCATCACCCGGGGCCTCAACATCAGGTCCTACGAGCAGTACTTC. It yields the protein CAITRGLNIRSYEQYF.

V and J are TRBV2 and TRBJ2-7, with 8 bases lining up with TRBD1. The closer fit of TRBJ2-5 to the DNA end suggests the J call may be wrong. The CDR3 consists of 12 residues. Germline loops: CDR1 SNHLY, CDR2 FYNNEI. The CDR3 reads CAVSGGWETQYF. CDR3 sequence (DNA): TGTGCCGTTTCAGGGGGCTGGGAGACCCAGTACTTC.

This chain uses TRBV9 with TRBJ2-3; no firm D call. The germline CDR1 and CDR2 sequences are SGDLS and YYNGEE. The CDR3 is 15 amino acids. V lost 0 bases to trimming and J lost 1 base, with 9 bases between them. CDR3 coding DNA: TGTGCCAGCAGCGTAGTCAGCGCCGGCACAGATACGCAGTATTTT. Its translation: CASSVVSAGTDTQYF.

Only a few counts were recorded for this clonotype. The CDR3 sequence: CASRTGTNNYEQYF. DNA of the CDR3: TGTGCCAGCAGAACCGGGACAAATAATTACGAGCAGTACTTC. The gene calls are TRBV6-5 and TRBJ2-4, with a possible D match to TRBD1 (6 bases). The assigned J gene may be wrong: the sequence end matches TRBJ2-7 better. The length of the CDR3 is 14 residues. CDR1 and CDR2 (germline): MNHEY, SVGAGI.

Only a few counts were recorded for this clonotype. This rearrangement joins TRBV29-1 to TRBJ1-2; D not resolved. Germline CDR1 reads SQVTM; CDR2 reads ANQGSEA. This CDR3 is built from 13 residues. Trimming shortened V by 0 bases and J by 8 bases, and 13 bases separated the two germline ends. CDR3 sequence reads: CSVEEGSVWGYTF. For the CDR3, the DNA is TGCAGCGTTGAAGAGGGGTCCGTCTGGGGCTACACCTTC.

This clonotype has a handful of counts. The CDR3 protein is CATAGTGGLNTEAFF. The CDR3 DNA reads as TGTGCCACCGCCGGGACAGGGGGCCTGAACACTGAAGCTTTCTTT. The chain uses TRBV24-1 and TRBJ1-1, with 12 bases aligning to TRBD1. V shed 9 bases, J shed 0 bases, and the junction held 4 bases outside the gene matches. The CDR3 is 15 amino acids. Per the germline V gene, CDR1 is KGHDR and CDR2 is SFDVKD.

This clonotype was detected ten times or more. The genes are TRBV2 and TRBJ2-7, with no clear D. The CDR3 runs to 11 residues. Germline V CDR1 and CDR2: SNHLY, FYNNEI. The V end was cut by 6 bases, the J end by 2 bases, with 5 bases between. The CDR3 spells CASSGTYEQYF. The CDR3 region has the DNA TGTGCCAGCAGCGGAACCTACGAGCAGTACTTC. Full variable domain (outside the CDR3, taken from reference TRBV2 and TRBJ2-7): EPEVTQTPSHQVTQMGQEVILRCVPISNHLYFYWYRQILGQKVEFLVSFYNNEISEKSEIFDDQFSVERPDGSNFTLKIRSTKLEDSAMYFCASSGTYEQYFGPGTRLTVT.

This chain connects TRBV12-3 or TRBV12-4 to TRBJ1-2; D might be TRBD1 (6 bases). This CDR3 region has 13 residues. V shed 6 bases and J shed 4 bases, with 12 bases lying between them. As DNA, the CDR3 is TGTGCCAGCAGAAGCCAGGGGTCCTATGGCTACACCTTC. Protein: CASRSQGSYGYTF.

This clonotype was counted a single time. The rearrangement joins TRBV5-1 to TRBJ1-4; unclear D gene. The V end was cut by 0 bases, the J end by 6 bases, with 9 bases between. The CDR3 extends over 14 amino acids. CDR1 is SGHRS and CDR2 is YFSETQ in the germline V gene. The CDR3 DNA is TGCGCCAGCAGCTTGGAGCGGCCAGATGAAAAACTGTTTTTT. It is translated as CASSLERPDEKLFF.

V is TRBV21-1 and J is TRBJ2-1; the D call of TRBD2 is as the table states it, not checked on the DNA. TRBV21-1 is noted as a pseudogene. This CDR3 spans 19 amino acids. DNA for the CDR3: TGTGCCAGCAGCCAGTGGGCTAGCGGGAGGGTTCGGGGATACAATGAGCAGTTCTTC. This gives the protein CASSQWASGRVRGYNEQFF.

This clonotype was counted once. The chain combines TRBV29-1 with TRBJ2-7, with D perhaps TRBD1 (5 bases). CDR1 is SQVTM and CDR2 is ANQGSEA in the germline V gene. The CDR3 is 12 amino acids. Deletions cut 4 bases from V and 3 bases from J, with 10 bases between. CDR3 coding DNA: TGCAGCGTTGGGACAAGAAACTACGAGCAGTACTTC. It specifies CSVGTRNYEQYF.

The chain carries TRBV6-5 and TRBJ2-1; D is unresolved. CDR3 length equals 14 residues. The V gene's germline CDR1 is MNHEY and CDR2 SVGAGI. With 4 bases removed from V and 3 bases from J, the gap between germline ends came to 10 bases. CDR3 sequence reads: CASSSGRLYNEQFF. As DNA, the CDR3 is TGTGCCAGCAGTTCCGGCAGGCTCTACAATGAGCAGTTCTTC.